The present entry profiles one T cell receptor beta chain with its context. TCRdb's table, derived via immunoSEQ multiplex PCR, lists solely in-frame clones and lacks some. The table includes 80,000 to 100,000 clones, about 74% detected once. Seattle patients were enrolled during active infection and followed longitudinally. This sample is drawn from a study of blood T cell repertoires in COVID-19. Looking at the study overall: The analysed material was cDNA or gDNA that came from T cells, B-cell-depleted T cells, or PBMCs.

V was trimmed by 3 bases and J by 9 bases, leaving 6 bases between them. Germline values: CDR1 MNHNS, CDR2 SASEGT. CDR3 size: 11 residues. V gene TRBV6-1 combines with J gene TRBJ2-1, with D uncertain. This TCR came from a man between 70 and 80 years old with COVID-19, enrolled during active disease. Sequencing was done on a sample of peripheral blood. The CDR3 loop reads CASSEFGEQFF. The DNA for the CDR3 is TGTGCCAGCAGTGAGTTCGGTGAGCAGTTCTTC.